This entry concerns a single TCR beta chain. Trimming took off 9 bases at V and 7 bases at J, with 16 bases between the two ends. In germline, CDR1 is SGHTS, CDR2 YDEGEE. The CDR3 is 12 amino acids. The entry originates in a study of CD8+ T cells in alopecia areata. Across the study: Tofacitinib therapy took 6 to 18 months; 6 months off drug came after.

The sample's treatment: oral pan-JAK inhibitor, 5-10 mg twice daily. cDNA prepared by RNA extraction and subsequent reverse transcription served as the template for sequencing. The protocol was immunoSEQ multiplex PCR, while the TCRdb copy is restricted to in-frame clones and leaves out a portion. The repertoire includes approximately 160,000 clones, 60% of them detected once, and 14% sits in the top ten. This sequence originates from a human donor with alopecia areata. This chain connects TRBV5-8 to TRBJ2-5; D possibly corresponds to TRBD2 (6 bases). Specimen: CD4+ T cells sorted from blood, collected at week 24, from a patient treated with tofacitinib. CDR3 DNA sequence: TGTGCCACCTCGTCTTTGGGAGGGACCCAGTACTTC. It encodes CATSSLGGTQYF.